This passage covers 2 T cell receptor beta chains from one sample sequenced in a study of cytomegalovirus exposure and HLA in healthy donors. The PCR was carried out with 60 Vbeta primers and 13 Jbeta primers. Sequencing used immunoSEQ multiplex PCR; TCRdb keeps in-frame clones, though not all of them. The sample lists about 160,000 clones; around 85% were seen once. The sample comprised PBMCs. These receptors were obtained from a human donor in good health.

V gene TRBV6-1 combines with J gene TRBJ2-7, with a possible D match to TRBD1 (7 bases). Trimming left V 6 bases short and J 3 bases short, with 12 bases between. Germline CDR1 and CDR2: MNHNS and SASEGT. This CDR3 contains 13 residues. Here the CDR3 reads CASSRGAVYEQYF. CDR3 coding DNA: TGTGCCAGCAGCAGGGGGGCCGTCTACGAGCAGTACTTC.

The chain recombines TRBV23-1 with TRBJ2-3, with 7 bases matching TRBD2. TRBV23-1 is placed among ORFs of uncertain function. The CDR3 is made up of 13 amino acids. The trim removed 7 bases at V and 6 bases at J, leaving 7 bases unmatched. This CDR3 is CASISGEVDTQYF. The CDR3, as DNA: TGCGCCAGCATAAGCGGGGAGGTTGATACGCAGTATTTT.